This section outlines one T cell receptor (beta chain) sequence together with its context. Relative to the germline gene, one junction end is altered; a read error may explain this. The entry originates in a study of cytomegalovirus exposure and HLA in healthy donors. CDR1 SGHRS and CDR2 YFSETQ come from the germline V gene. This CDR3 has 15 amino acids. PCR used 60 Vbeta primers and 13 Jbeta primers. Data came from immunoSEQ multiplex PCR; TCRdb stores just in-frame clones and leaves some out. This sample carries 110,000 to 150,000 clones, about three quarters of them seen once, and the ten largest clones take around 1.3%.

Source material: PBMCs. The gene calls are TRBV5-1 and TRBJ2-7, with 7 bases lining up with TRBD1. The sequence was obtained from a male donor in good health and CMV-seropositive. The CDR3 bases are TGCGCCAGCGGCTTGCTGTACTCCCAGGGGGACGAGCAGTACTTC. Translating gives CASGLLYSQGDEQYF.